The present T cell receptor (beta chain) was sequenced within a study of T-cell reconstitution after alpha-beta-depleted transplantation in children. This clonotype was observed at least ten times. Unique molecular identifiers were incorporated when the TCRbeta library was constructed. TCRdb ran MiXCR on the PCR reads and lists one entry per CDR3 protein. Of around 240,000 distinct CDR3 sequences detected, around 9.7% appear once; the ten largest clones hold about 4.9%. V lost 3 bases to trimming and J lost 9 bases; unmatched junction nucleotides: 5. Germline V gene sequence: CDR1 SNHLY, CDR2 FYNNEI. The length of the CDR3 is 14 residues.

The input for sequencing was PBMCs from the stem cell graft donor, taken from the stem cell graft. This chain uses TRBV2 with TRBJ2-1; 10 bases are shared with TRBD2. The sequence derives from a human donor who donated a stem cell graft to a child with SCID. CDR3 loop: CASSEERGGLEQFF. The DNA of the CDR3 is TGTGCCAGCAGTGAGGAGCGGGGGGGCCTTGAGCAGTTCTTC.